These 14 T cell receptor beta chains were sequenced from one sample in a study of T cell responses to AZD1222 COVID-19 vaccine. Profiling relied on immunoSEQ multiplex PCR, and the TCRdb table lists in-frame clones only, not all of them. The data contain around 150,000 clones, more than 75% of them singletons. This sample comprised peripheral blood, obtained 28 days after the second AZD1222 dose. Every receptor here comes from an adult who received the AZD1222 COVID-19 vaccine.

This chain joins TRBV4-2 and TRBJ1-2; a weak D match, TRBD1 (6 bases). The V gene's germline CDR1 is LGHNA and CDR2 YNFKEQ. The V gene lost 1 base and the J gene lost 5 bases, with 14 bases spanning the gap. The CDR3 has 15 residues. The CDR3 reads CASSQGSGRGYGYTF. CDR3 sequence (DNA): TGTGCCAGCAGCCAAGGCTCGGGGAGGGGGTATGGCTACACCTTC.

This clone was seen only once. The chain links TRBV19 to TRBJ1-2; 7 bases align to TRBD1. The J segment lost 8 bases and the V segment lost 4 bases, leaving 16 bases of the junction unmatched. This CDR3 spans 16 amino acids. The germline gives CDR1 LNHDA, CDR2 SQIVND (reference sequence). The CDR3 sequence: CASSTMTGRQFGGYTF. The CDR3 nucleotides are TGTGCCAGTAGTACGATGACAGGGCGGCAATTTGGCGGCTACACCTTC.

The chain couples TRBV6-5 to TRBJ1-5; D not certain. The CDR3 is 14 amino acids. The ends were cut back, 0 bases at V and 4 bases at J, with 7 bases in the middle. Germline CDR1 is MNHEY and CDR2 is SVGAGI. The CDR3 is CASSYSGPNQPQHF. CDR3 sequence (DNA): TGTGCCAGCAGTTACTCGGGCCCTAATCAGCCCCAGCATTTT.

The V and J genes are TRBV5-6 and TRBJ2-1; 9 positions agree with TRBD1. Per the germline V gene, CDR1 is SGHDT and CDR2 is YYEEEE. The CDR3 contains 15 residues. V dropped 0 bases and J dropped 7; count of bases not matched to a gene: 5. CDR3 protein: CASSLGGQGWNEQFF. The CDR3 DNA reads as TGTGCCAGCAGCTTGGGGGGACAGGGTTGGAATGAGCAGTTCTTC.

This chain connects TRBV3-1 (or the pseudogene TRBV3-2) to TRBJ1-3; D may be TRBD1 (5 bases). CDR1 and CDR2 (germline): LGHDT, YNNKEL (reference sequence). The CDR3 sequence is 14 residues long. With 3 bases removed from V and 4 bases from J, the gap between germline ends came to 10 bases. This CDR3 is CASSQGRFGNTIYF. CDR3 in DNA: TGTGCCAGCAGCCAGGGACGGTTCGGAAACACCATATATTTT.

This clone was seen just once. The rearrangement joins TRBV27 to TRBJ1-2, with 7 bases matching TRBD1. CDR3 length: 16 amino acids. Trimming removed 10 bases from V and 5 bases from J; junction bases left unmatched: 19. Germline V lookup: CDR1 MNHEY, CDR2 SMNVEV (reference sequence). The CDR3 region is CATSERGPMGIYGYTF. The CDR3 DNA reads as TGTGCCACCTCCGAGAGGGGGCCCATGGGGATATATGGCTACACCTTC.

The chain couples TRBV7-9 to TRBJ2-7; D possibly corresponds to TRBD1 (6 bases). Germline CDR1 SEHNR, CDR2 FQNEAQ (reference sequence). Trimming took 5 bases from V and 2 from J, leaving 16 bases between them. The CDR3 length is 15 residues. This CDR3 is CASSPRDIVPYEQYF. The CDR3 coding sequence is TGTGCCAGCAGCCCTCGGGACATTGTACCCTACGAGCAGTACTTC.

As DNA, the CDR3 is TGTGCCAGCAGCCCCAGTGGAACCGAGCAGTACTTC. Translating it yields CASSPSGTEQYF. V and J are TRBV3-1 (or the pseudogene TRBV3-2) and TRBJ2-7; D is uncertain. This CDR3 contains 12 residues. The ends were cut back, 4 bases at V and 6 bases at J, with 10 bases in the middle. Germline V gene data show CDR1 as LGHDT and CDR2 as YNNKEL (reference sequence).

The chain has TRBV5-1 and TRBJ1-3, with D maybe TRBD1 (5 bases). V shed 0 bases and J shed 3 bases, with 13 bases lying between them. The CDR3 runs 16 residues. CDR1 is SGHRS, CDR2 YFSETQ, per germline. CDR3 in DNA: TGCGCCAGCAGCTTGGATGCCAGGGTAGTTGGAAACACCATATATTTT. This codes for CASSLDARVVGNTIYF.

The V call is TRBV4-2, the J call TRBJ1-4, with unresolved D. CDR3 length equals 16 residues. The V gene lost 0 bases and the J gene lost 0 bases, with 8 bases spanning the gap. Germline V gene data show CDR1 as LGHNA and CDR2 as YNFKEQ. CDR3 loop: CASSQDPGTTNEKLFF. CDR3 bases: TGTGCCAGCAGCCAAGATCCGGGGACAACTAATGAAAAACTGTTTTTT.

CDR3 amino acids: CASRGENYGYTF. The CDR3 nucleotides read TGTGCCAGCAGAGGGGAAAACTATGGCTACACCTTC. The gene calls are TRBV25-1 and TRBJ1-2, with a weak D call TRBD1 (5 bases). Germline V gives CDR1 MGHDK, CDR2 SYGVNS. The CDR3 is 12 residues long. Deletions cut 6 bases from V and 2 bases from J, with 7 bases between.

V is TRBV5-1 and J is TRBJ2-2; D call uncertain. V was clipped by 6 bases and J by 1 base, with 7 bases between them. There are 13 residues in the CDR3. Germline V lookup: CDR1 SGHRS, CDR2 YFSETQ. The CDR3 sequence is CASTPLNTGELFF. The CDR3 DNA reads TGCGCCAGCACCCCCCTGAACACCGGGGAGCTGTTTTTT.

The chain links TRBV24-1 to TRBJ1-1, with 11 bases identical to TRBD1. The CDR3 spans 17 residues. The junction had 8 bases not matched to a gene; V was cut back by 1 base and J by 5 bases. Germline loops: CDR1 KGHDR, CDR2 SFDVKD. In DNA, the CDR3 is TGTGCCACCAGTGATTTTGGTGGGACAGGGGGAGGTACTGAAGCTTTCTTT. This gives the protein CATSDFGGTGGGTEAFF.

This chain links TRBV6-5 with TRBJ2-7; tentatively, D is TRBD1 (5 bases). Germline CDR1 MNHEY, CDR2 SVGAGI. The V end was cut by 8 bases, the J end by 3 bases, with 11 bases between. This CDR3 has 12 amino acids. For the CDR3, the DNA is TGTGCCAGCGTGAACAGGTTCTACGAGCAGTACTTC. Amino acid sequence: CASVNRFYEQYF.